This T cell receptor beta chain was documented in a study of blood T cell repertoires in COVID-19. Overall study: Samples of COVID-19 (acute and convalescent) were obtained from the United States, Italy and Spain.

Original processing methods: Estimation of nucleated cell counts was performed using reference gene primer amplification. The protocol was immunoSEQ multiplex PCR, while the TCRdb copy is restricted to in-frame clones and leaves out a portion. The DNA gave D and trimming, while V, J and clone size come from that table. The profile shows about 230,000 clones, approximately 82% of them singletons. This clone has a single count. J lost 0 bases, V lost 4 bases, and 3 bases had no gene match. This CDR3 is 16 amino acids long. CDR1 is SGHKS and CDR2 is YYEKEE in the germline V gene (reference sequence). The V gene is TRBV5-5, the J gene TRBJ1-4; the match to TRBD1 covers 10 bases. Sequencing was carried out using peripheral blood. This sequence originates from a woman aged 65 to 85 with active or convalescent COVID-19. The chain's CDR3 is CASSKGTGATNEKLFF. The CDR3 DNA is TGTGCCAGCAGCAAAGGGACAGGGGCAACTAATGAAAAACTGTTTTTT.